The 2 T cell receptor beta chains given below trace back to one sample, sequenced in a study of T cell repertoires in cytomegalovirus infection. TCRdb re-called the reads with MiXCR, one entry per CDR3 protein. Among about half a million distinct CDR3 sequences listed, under 55% were seen once. The antigens for these receptors are not known. The sequencing used cultured PBMCs, collected from culture after CMV antigen stimulation. All receptors come from a human donor in good health (CMV status not recorded). Some clones in this sample may be carry-over from other donors' samples.

The chain is built from TRBV6-5 and TRBJ1-2; D remains ambiguous. V lost 5 bases to trimming and J lost 4 bases, with 17 bases between them. This CDR3 has 15 amino acids. Germline CDR1 reads MNHEY; CDR2 reads SVGAGI. The CDR3 loop reads CASSMGYPTVYGYTF. In DNA, the CDR3 is TGTGCCAGCAGTATGGGGTACCCGACGGTCTATGGCTACACCTTC.

This clonotype has only a few counts. The chain links TRBV12-3 or TRBV12-4 to TRBJ1-6; 7 positions agree with TRBD1. The CDR3 loop spans 14 amino acids. The V and J ends lost 5 bases and 11 bases, in that order; junction bases with no gene match: 9. The CDR3 DNA is TGTGCCAGCAGTGCAGGGGGAAGGGAACCACCCCTCCACTTT. The encoded protein is CASSAGGREPPLHF.